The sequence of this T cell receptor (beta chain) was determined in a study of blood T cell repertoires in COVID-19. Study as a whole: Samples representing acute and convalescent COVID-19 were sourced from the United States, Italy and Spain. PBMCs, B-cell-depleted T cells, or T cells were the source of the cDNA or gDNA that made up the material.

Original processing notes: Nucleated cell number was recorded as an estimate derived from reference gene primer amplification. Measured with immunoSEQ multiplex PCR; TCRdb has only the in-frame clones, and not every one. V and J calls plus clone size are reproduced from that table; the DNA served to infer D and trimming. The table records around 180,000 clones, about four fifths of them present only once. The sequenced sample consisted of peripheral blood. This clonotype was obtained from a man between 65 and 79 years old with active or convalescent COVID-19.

This chain's CDR3 is CARGQGNTIYF. For the CDR3, the DNA is TGTGCCAGGGGACAGGGAAACACCATATATTTT. The chain has TRBV2 and TRBJ1-3; 7 bases map to TRBD1. The V gene's germline CDR1 is SNHLY and CDR2 FYNNEI. The CDR3 totals 11 residues. The junction had 0 bases not matched to a gene; V was cut back by 9 bases and J by 4 bases.